This section outlines one TCR beta chain sequence together with its context. Its antigen is currently unknown. This sample was taken from a study of T-cell memory formation after mild COVID-19. Study-wide context: Each donor largely had its own TCR clusters.

This CDR3 has 15 amino acids. V lost 6 bases, J lost 6 bases, and 7 bases stayed unmatched. CDR1 and CDR2 (germline): MDHEN, SYDVKM. TCRdb called the 5' RACE reads again in MiXCR, with one record for every CDR3 protein. The profile shows 560,000 or so distinct CDR3 sequences, 15% to 20% of them singletons. General study results and limits: Several responding clones turned up in pre-infection memory, indicating that cross-reactive memory may have taken part. Clones contracting day 15 to 85 were balanced CD4/CD8; later expanders leaned CD4+. Clones which contracted sat mainly in CM and EM if CD4+, and in EMRA if CD8+.

The sequenced sample was PBMCs or a T cell subset sorted from them (not recorded which). The receptor was derived from an adult woman who had mild COVID-19 (a few samples of this study predate the infection). Cell type and time point are not known. The V and J genes are TRBV28 and TRBJ1-6; 8 bases line up with TRBD1. The CDR3, as DNA: TGTGCCAGCAGGCCGGACAGGGCCCTTAATTCACCCCTCCACTTT. Encoded protein: CASRPDRALNSPLHF.